This T cell receptor beta chain was observed in a study of blood T cell repertoires in COVID-19. The wider study: Donors in the United States, Italy and Spain gave samples during acute or convalescent COVID-19.

Original data processing: Nucleated cell number was recorded as an estimate derived from reference gene primer amplification. Profiling relied on immunoSEQ multiplex PCR, and the TCRdb table lists in-frame clones only, not all of them. The V and J calls and clone size were taken over from that table, and D and trimming were inferred from the DNA. The sample yields fewer than 200,000 clones, about four fifths seen once. Sequencing was performed on peripheral blood. This TCR came from a man between 60 and 70 years old with acute or convalescent COVID-19.

CDR3 in amino acids: CASTSPGGLGYTF. Here the CDR3 DNA reads TGTGCCAGCACCTCCCCAGGGGGCCTTGGCTACACCTTC. The rearrangement joins TRBV2 to TRBJ1-2; 8 nucleotides line up with TRBD1. This CDR3 contains 13 residues. The J segment lost 7 bases and the V segment lost 7 bases, leaving 8 bases of the junction unmatched. CDR1 is SNHLY and CDR2 is FYNNEI in the germline V gene.